Presented here are 21 T cell receptor beta chains from one specimen sequenced in a study of shared T cell receptors in the human thymus. The protocol was immunoSEQ multiplex PCR, while the TCRdb copy is restricted to in-frame clones and leaves out a portion. The profile shows hundreds of thousands of clones, around 87% of them singletons. This sample was shared with a second study, whose subject was human thymus T cells.

Sequenced sample: thymocytes. These receptors were taken from a boy under two years old with a congenital heart defect.

The CDR3 sequence: CSVHRLQGYTLTGANVLTF. As DNA, the CDR3 is TGCAGCGTCCACCGGCTACAGGGGTACACTTTGACTGGGGCCAACGTCCTGACTTTC. The chain couples TRBV29-1 to TRBJ2-6, with 7 bases that match TRBD1. V lost 6 bases to trimming and J lost 2 bases; unmatched junction nucleotides: 19. The germline V gene encodes CDR1 SQVTM and CDR2 ANQGSEA. The CDR3 is 19 residues long.

CDR3 loop: CASSLRLENTDTQYF. CDR3 nucleotide sequence: TGTGCCAGCAGCCTGCGACTAGAAAACACAGATACGCAGTATTTT. The rearrangement uses TRBV14 and TRBJ2-3, with D maybe TRBD2 (6 bases). The CDR3 is 15 residues long. Deletions cut 4 bases from V and 2 bases from J, with 13 bases between. CDR1 is SGHDN, CDR2 FVKESK, per germline. The complete variable domain, with remaining parts taken from reference TRBV14 and TRBJ2-3, reads EAGVTQFPSHSVIEKGQTVTLRCDPISGHDNLYWYRRVMGKEIKFLLHFVKESKQDESGMPNNRFLAERTGGTYSTLKVQPAELEDSGVYFCASSLRLENTDTQYFGPGTRLTVL.

The V gene is TRBV27, the J gene TRBJ2-5; TRBD1 might be the D (6 bases). V was clipped by 4 bases and J by 1 base, with 16 bases between them. The germline gives CDR1 MNHEY, CDR2 SMNVEV (reference sequence). The CDR3 runs to 16 residues. The CDR3 nucleotides read TGTGCCAGCAGTTCCGCCGAGGGACATTTCCAAGAGACCCAGTACTTC. It is translated as CASSSAEGHFQETQYF.

This rearrangement joins TRBV14 to TRBJ2-7, with TRBD2 matching 10 bases. The CDR3 extends over 16 amino acids. After removal of 5 bases from V and 4 bases from J, the junction contained 11 bases not matched to a gene. Germline CDR1 and CDR2: SGHDN and FVKESK. CDR3 DNA: TGTGCCAGCAGCGAAAACCCGGGACTAGCGAGATACGAGCAGTACTTC. This sequence encodes CASSENPGLARYEQYF.

The V gene is TRBV19, the J gene TRBJ2-3, with a weak D call TRBD1 (7 bases). Germline lookup yields CDR1 LNHDA and CDR2 SQIVND (reference sequence). Between the trimmed V and J ends, which lost 4 bases and 1 base, there was a span of 21 bases. The CDR3 length is 18 residues. CDR3 in DNA: TGTGCCAGTAGTAACCCCAGCGCAAGCAGGGGGGGCACAGATACGCAGTATTTT. It translates to CASSNPSASRGGTDTQYF.

This sequence joins TRBV7-2 and TRBJ1-6; unclear D gene. Germline V gene sequence: CDR1 SGHTA, CDR2 FQGNSA. The CDR3 has 18 residues. The germline V and J ends were trimmed by 0 bases and 3 bases, with 15 bases remaining between them. CDR3 residues: CASSLAPGVRNYNSPLHF. CDR3 coding DNA: TGTGCCAGCAGCTTAGCGCCCGGAGTCAGAAACTATAATTCACCCCTCCACTTT.

The CDR3 is CAISVGPGEETQYF. In DNA form, the CDR3 reads TGTGCCATCAGTGTGGGCCCGGGGGAAGAGACCCAGTACTTC. The V call is TRBV10-3, the J call TRBJ2-5; possible D gene TRBD2, 6 bases. Trimming took 4 bases from V and 3 from J, leaving 12 bases between them. CDR1 ENHRY and CDR2 SYGVKD come from the germline V gene. The CDR3 totals 14 residues.

CDR3 loop: CASSLSAGGTYEQYF. CDR3 nucleotides: TGTGCCAGCAGTTTATCGGCAGGGGGAACCTACGAGCAGTACTTC. The V gene is TRBV27, the J gene TRBJ2-7, with 7 bases fitting TRBD1. The CDR3 is 15 amino acids. Germline lookup yields CDR1 MNHEY and CDR2 SMNVEV (reference sequence). J gave up 2 bases and V 0 bases, and 4 bases lay outside the gene matches.

This chain uses TRBV29-1 with TRBJ2-3; D might be TRBD2 (6 bases). Deletions cut 5 bases from V and 11 bases from J, with 17 bases between. Germline V gives CDR1 SQVTM, CDR2 ANQGSEA. There are 12 residues in the CDR3. DNA for the CDR3: TGCAGCGTTTTCGCTGGAGGGAATCGGCAGTATTTT. This translates into CSVFAGGNRQYF.

This chain uses TRBV7-9 with TRBJ2-3; a weak D match, TRBD2 (5 bases). Germline CDR1 and CDR2: SEHNR and FQNEAQ (reference sequence). Between the trimmed V and J ends, which lost 1 base and 6 bases, there was a span of 14 bases. The CDR3 is 15 residues long. In nucleotides, the CDR3 is TGTGCCAGCAGCTTAGAAAGAGCGGTTGCCGATACGCAGTATTTT. Protein sequence: CASSLERAVADTQYF.

The chain combines TRBV6-1 with TRBJ2-5; TRBD1 aligns across 7 bases. J was trimmed by 2 bases and V by 3 bases; bases with no gene match: 12. CDR3 size: 17 residues. Germline lookup yields CDR1 MNHNS and CDR2 SASEGT. Here the CDR3 reads CASSDYVTGHLQETQYF. CDR3 nucleotides: TGTGCCAGCAGTGATTACGTGACAGGGCATCTTCAAGAGACCCAGTACTTC.

This clone was counted between two and nine times. The chain couples TRBV28 to TRBJ1-2, with D possibly being TRBD1 (5 bases). This CDR3 comprises 13 residues. The germline V gene encodes CDR1 MDHEN and CDR2 SYDVKM. Trimming left V 3 bases short and J 4 bases short, with 9 bases between. CDR3 nucleotide sequence: TGTGCCAGCAGTTTCTCGACAGCCTATGGCTACACCTTC. The encoded protein is CASSFSTAYGYTF.

This clone was seen a single time. The rearrangement joins TRBV13 to TRBJ1-4, with 7 positions matching TRBD1. Looked up from germline, CDR1 is PRHDT and CDR2 is FYEKMQ (reference sequence). The CDR3 spans 19 residues. V trimming: 5 bases; J trimming: 3 bases; junction bases outside the gene matches: 18. CDR3 DNA sequence: TGTGCCAGCAGCCCCCCGGACAGGAGGGGGAGAGGGGCTAATGAAAAACTGTTTTTT. The encoded protein is CASSPPDRRGRGANEKLFF.

The CDR3 region is CASSRTWTSGGSGANVLTF. The CDR3, as DNA: TGTGCCAGCAGCCGAACGTGGACTAGCGGGGGCTCTGGGGCCAACGTCCTGACTTTC. The V call is TRBV7-8, the J call TRBJ2-6; 13 positions agree with TRBD2. The length of the CDR3 is 19 residues. Germline CDR1 and CDR2: SGHVS and FQNEAQ. V shed 5 bases and J 0 bases; nucleotides not matched to a gene: 7.

This chain joins TRBV4-3 and TRBJ2-2; 9 nucleotides agree with TRBD2. This CDR3 has 21 residues. V shed 0 bases and J 1 base; nucleotides not matched to a gene: 15. From germline, CDR1 is LGHNA and CDR2 YSLEER. The CDR3, as DNA: TGCGCCAGCAGCCAAGAGAAAGGTCTAGCGGGACCGGCGTGGAACACCGGGGAGCTGTTTTTT. This gives the protein CASSQEKGLAGPAWNTGELFF.

J is TRBJ2-2 and V is TRBV15, with a tentative D call TRBD2 (5 bases). The CDR3 runs 14 residues. In germline, CDR1 is LNHNV, CDR2 YYDKDF (reference sequence). Deletions cut 1 base from V and 6 bases from J, with 9 bases between. The CDR3 protein is CATSRAPGAGELFF. The CDR3 DNA reads as TGTGCCACCAGCAGAGCTCCCGGGGCCGGGGAGCTGTTTTTT.

The J gene is TRBJ2-6, the V gene TRBV29-1; D might be TRBD2 (5 bases). Germline assignment: CDR1 SQVTM and CDR2 ANQGSEA. The CDR3 loop spans 16 amino acids. Trimming cost V 0 bases and J 2 bases, with 11 bases left between them. The CDR3 region has the DNA TGCAGCGTTGAAGAGGGAAGGCGGGCTGGGGCCAACGTCCTGACTTTC. This codes for CSVEEGRRAGANVLTF. Full variable domain (rest looked up from reference TRBV29-1 and TRBJ2-6): SAVISQKPSRDICQRGTSLTIQCQVDSQVTMMFWYRQQPGQSLTLIATANQGSEATYESGFVIDKFPISRPNLTFSTLTVSNMSPEDSSIYLCSVEEGRRAGANVLTFGAGSRLTVL.

The chain couples TRBV14 to TRBJ1-2; 7 nucleotides match TRBD1. The CDR3 contains 13 residues. With 3 bases clipped from V and 13 bases from J, the junction kept 11 bases outside the gene matches. From germline, CDR1 is SGHDN and CDR2 FVKESK. CDR3 coding DNA: TGTGCCAGCAGCCAGAGACAGGGTCTTGGGTTCACCTTC. Amino acids: CASSQRQGLGFTF.

The chain has TRBV7-2 and TRBJ2-7; D is uncertain. This CDR3 is built from 14 residues. The V gene's germline CDR1 is SGHTA and CDR2 FQGNSA. V was cut by 0 bases and J by 0 bases, with 6 bases left in between. Written as DNA, the CDR3 is TGTGCCAGCAGCTTAGCCCCGGGCTCCTACGAGCAGTACTTC. Translation: CASSLAPGSYEQYF.

The chain links TRBV28 to TRBJ2-2; 8 bases are a match to TRBD2. The ends lost 1 base at V and 1 base at J; junction bases unmatched: 11. The germline CDR1 and CDR2 sequences are MDHEN and SYDVKM. The CDR3 loop spans 19 amino acids. DNA for the CDR3: TGTGCCAGCAGTTTATATAGCGGGAACGGGCGGTTGAACACCGGGGAGCTGTTTTTT. It translates to CASSLYSGNGRLNTGELFF.

The chain employs TRBV5-6 and TRBJ2-1, with D possibly being TRBD1 (5 bases). Germline V gene sequence: CDR1 SGHDT, CDR2 YYEEEE. Trimming cost V 4 bases and J 5 bases, with 13 bases left between them. The CDR3 has 14 amino acids. The CDR3, as DNA: TGTGCCAGCAGCCTTGGGGCCTACAACAATGAGCAGTTCTTC. It encodes CASSLGAYNNEQFF.